This TCR beta chain was captured in a study of T cells in Graves' hyperthyroidism and ophthalmopathy. Whole-study context: Any treatment followed the collection of peripheral blood at initial diagnosis.

The CDR3 consists of 15 residues. Germline V gene data show CDR1 as WSHSY and CDR2 as SAAADI. Amplification of TCR beta CDR3 regions used RNA as the template. HTBI primers were the set used in a first-round RT-PCR of the TCR CDR3. MiXCR, applied by TCRdb to the multiplex PCR reads, yields one record per CDR3 protein. This table holds around 520,000 distinct CDR3 sequences, approximately 15% found once. Ten or more counts support this clonotype. The junction shows a germline mismatch at one end, possibly a read error. This clonotype was sampled from a woman under 30 with Graves' hyperthyroidism. This chain links TRBV10-2 with TRBJ1-1; TRBD1 might be the D (5 bases). The sequenced material came from blood. The CDR3 DNA follows: TGCGCCAGCAGGGAGTGGGGGGAAAAGAACACTGAAGCTTTCTTT. Encoded protein: CASREWGEKNTEAFF.